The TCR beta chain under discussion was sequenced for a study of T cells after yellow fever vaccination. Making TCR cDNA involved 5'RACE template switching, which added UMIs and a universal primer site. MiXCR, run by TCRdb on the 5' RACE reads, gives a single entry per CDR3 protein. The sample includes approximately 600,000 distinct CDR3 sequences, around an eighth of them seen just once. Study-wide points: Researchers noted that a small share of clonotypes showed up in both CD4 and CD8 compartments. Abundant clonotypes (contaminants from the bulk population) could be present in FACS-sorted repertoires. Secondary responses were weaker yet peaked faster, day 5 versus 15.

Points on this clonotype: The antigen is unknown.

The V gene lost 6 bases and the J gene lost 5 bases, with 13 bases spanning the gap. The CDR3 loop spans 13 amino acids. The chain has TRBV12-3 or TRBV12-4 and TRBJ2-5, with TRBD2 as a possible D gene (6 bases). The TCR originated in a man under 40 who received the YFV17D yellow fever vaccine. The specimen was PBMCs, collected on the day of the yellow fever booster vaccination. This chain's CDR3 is CASRLQAGETQYF. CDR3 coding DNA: TGTGCCAGCAGGTTACAGGCGGGGGAGACCCAGTACTTC.